This is a list of T cell receptor beta chains from one sample in a study of identical twins. TCRdb processed the 5' RACE reads anew with MiXCR; each CDR3 protein has one entry. The sample lists 550,000 to 700,000 distinct CDR3 sequences; about 20% were seen once. Separately, the same data were catalogued under a study of T cells expressing NK-cell markers.

Specimen: PBMCs. These receptors came from a woman younger than 30 in good health. The CDR3 runs from the conserved cysteine through the conserved F or W. A D gene is named only where the DNA matches it firmly. The size of a clone is reported for some rows only, either as once, few or many, or as a class for expanded clones.

d_call	clone_size	v_call	j_call	cdr3_aa	cdr3_nt
TRBD2	.	TRBV7-6	TRBJ2-6	CASRGGRSGGANVLTF	TGTGCCAGCAGGGGCGGGAGAAGTGGTGGGGCCAACGTCCTGACTTTC
TRBD1	.	TRBV10-2	TRBJ2-6	CASSDNDRVSGANVLTF	TGCGCCAGCAGTGATAACGACAGGGTCTCTGGGGCCAACGTCCTGACTTTC
TRBD1	.	TRBV7-9	TRBJ2-3	CASSWGQGPDTQYF	TGTGCCAGCAGCTGGGGACAGGGTCCCGATACGCAGTATTTT
TRBD1	few	TRBV6-1	TRBJ2-7	CASSDRNRGLYEQYF	TGTGCCAGCAGTGACCGGAACAGGGGGCTCTACGAGCAGTACTTC
TRBD2	few	TRBV9	TRBJ2-3	CASTSGSKDTQYF	TGTGCCAGCACTAGCGGGAGTAAAGATACGCAGTATTTT
.	few	TRBV11-3	TRBJ2-7	CASSARDDYEQYF	TGTGCCAGCAGCGCCAGGGACGACTACGAGCAGTACTTC
.	.	TRBV12-3/TRBV12-4	TRBJ2-3	CASSPRAGYSATDTQYF	TGTGCCAGCAGCCCACGGGCAGGGTATTCGGCCACAGATACGCAGTATTTT
.	.	TRBV12-3/TRBV12-4	TRBJ2-7	CASSRTMIRHF	TGTGCCAGCAGCCGTACAATGATCCGGCACTTC
.	many	TRBV20-1	TRBJ2-2	CSAYRENGELFF	TGCAGTGCTTACAGGGAAAACGGGGAGCTGTTTTTT
.	many	TRBV3-1	TRBJ2-7	CASSQGAYYEQYF	TGTGCCAGCAGCCAAGGGGCCTACTACGAGCAGTACTTC
.	few	TRBV12-3/TRBV12-4	TRBJ1-1	CASSLSGTMGTEAFF	TGTGCCAGCAGCCTATCCGGGACAATGGGCACTGAAGCTTTCTTT
.	few	TRBV10-3	TRBJ2-2	CAISTGTHNTGELFF	TGTGCCATCAGTACCGGGACACATAACACCGGGGAGCTGTTTTTT
TRBD2	.	TRBV12-3/TRBV12-4	TRBJ2-3	CASSSAGGDTDTQYF	TGTGCCAGCAGCTCGGCGGGGGGGGACACAGATACGCAGTATTTT
TRBD1	.	TRBV20-1	TRBJ1-1	CSGFEGALGTEAFF	TGCAGTGGATTCGAGGGGGCCCTTGGGACTGAAGCTTTCTTT